These T cell receptor beta chains were read from a single sample in a study of vaccination effects on CD4 cells after COVID-19. Some clones are missing from TCRdb's copy, which holds only in-frame ones; the method was immunoSEQ multiplex PCR. The sample lists 25,000 to 35,000 clones, around three quarters seen once, with over 9.5% in the top ten. These receptors are not linked to any known antigen. The source was CD4+ T cells from PBMCs cultured with SARS-CoV-2 spike peptides, collected before COVID-19 vaccination. These receptors were collected from a human donor who received a COVID-19 vaccine. Both conserved end residues are part of each CDR3. A D gene is named only where the DNA matches it firmly. For some rows the clone size is stated as once, few or many, or as a class when expanded; others skip it.

TRBD1	TRBV2	.	TRBJ1-1	CASSEVGQGARVTEAFF	TGTGCCAGCAGTGAAGTGGGACAGGGGGCGCGGGTCACTGAAGCTTTCTTT
.	TRBV4-2	.	TRBJ2-1	CASSQEEILEQFF	TGTGCCAGCAGCCAAGAAGAGATTCTTGAGCAGTTCTTC
TRBD2	TRBV27	.	TRBJ2-1	CASSSPSGRAVNEQFF	TGTGCCAGCAGTTCCCCGAGCGGGAGGGCGGTCAATGAGCAGTTCTTC
.	TRBV18	.	TRBJ1-1	CASSTTGRRVMDTEAFF	TGTGCCAGCTCAACGACAGGTCGTAGGGTCATGGACACTGAAGCTTTCTTT
.	TRBV9	few	TRBJ2-3	CASSVVGTLNTDTQYF	TGTGCCAGCAGCGTAGTGGGGACACTTAACACAGATACGCAGTATTTT
TRBD2	TRBV18	.	TRBJ2-1	CASSPFGRGGRDEQFF	TGTGCCAGCTCACCATTCGGTCGGGGGGGCCGCGATGAGCAGTTCTTC
TRBD1	TRBV6-5	few	TRBJ2-3	CASRNSGTATDTQYF	TGTGCCAGCAGAAATTCCGGGACAGCCACAGATACGCAGTATTTT
.	TRBV21-1	.	TRBJ2-3	CASSPLAEVTDTQYF	TGTGCCAGCAGTCCACTAGCGGAGGTAACAGATACGCAGTATTTT
.	TRBV5-5	.	TRBJ2-3	CASSLAGDTQYF	TGTGCCAGCAGCTTGGCGGGGGATACGCAGTATTTT
TRBD1	TRBV3-1/TRBV3-2	once	TRBJ1-2	CASSDGQGAGGYTF	TGTGCCAGCAGTGATGGGCAGGGGGCAGGCGGCTACACCTTC
.	TRBV27	.	TRBJ2-1	CASSFTSLGVGEQFF	TGTGCCAGCAGTTTCACCTCCTTGGGGGTTGGGGAGCAGTTCTTC
.	TRBV5-1	.	TRBJ2-1	CASSLPLLVGLALNEQFF	TGCGCCAGCAGCTTGCCGTTGTTGGTCGGGCTAGCTTTAAATGAGCAGTTCTTC
TRBD2	TRBV5-4	.	TRBJ2-2	CASSSYSGTRVTGELFF	TGTGCCAGCAGCTCTTATAGCGGGACGAGGGTTACCGGGGAGCTGTTTTTT
TRBD2	TRBV3-1/TRBV3-2	.	TRBJ2-7	CASSQSLAGHEQYF	TGTGCCAGCAGCCAGTCACTAGCGGGTCACGAGCAGTACTTC
TRBD2	TRBV6-4	once	TRBJ2-3	CASSDLAGGPDTQYF	TGTGCCAGCAGTGACTTAGCGGGAGGGCCAGATACGCAGTATTTT
.	TRBV3-1/TRBV3-2	.	TRBJ2-7	CASSQEGSYEQYF	TGTGCCAGCAGCCAAGAAGGGTCTTACGAGCAGTACTTC
.	TRBV3-1/TRBV3-2	.	TRBJ1-4	CASSRTRTATPSEKLFF	TGTGCCAGCAGCCGGACTAGGACAGCCACACCTAGTGAAAAACTGTTTTTT
.	TRBV10-2	.	TRBJ2-5	CASRNRGLQETQYF	TGCGCCAGCAGGAACAGGGGACTCCAAGAGACCCAGTACTTC
.	TRBV3-1/TRBV3-2	.	TRBJ2-1	CASSLRDSFTYEQFF	TGTGCCAGCAGCCTTCGAGACTCGTTTACATATGAGCAGTTCTTC
TRBD1	TRBV27	.	TRBJ2-1	CASSLIAGGLSYNEQFF	TGTGCCAGCAGTTTAATAGCAGGGGGCCTTTCCTACAATGAGCAGTTCTTC
.	TRBV5-5	.	TRBJ2-5	CASSFSPLRQETQYF	TGTGCCAGCAGCTTCTCGCCCCTCAGGCAAGAGACCCAGTACTTC
.	TRBV5-1	.	TRBJ2-2	CASSLARVVKDTGELFF	TGCGCCAGCAGCTTGGCAAGGGTGGTAAAGGACACCGGGGAGCTGTTTTTT
.	TRBV6-5	.	TRBJ2-2	CASSYYGELFF	TGTGCCAGCAGTTACTACGGGGAGCTGTTTTTT
TRBD2	TRBV19	few	TRBJ2-1	CASSIEGREGVYNEQFF	TGTGCCAGTAGTATAGAAGGACGGGAGGGTGTGTACAATGAGCAGTTCTTC
TRBD2	TRBV12-5	.	TRBJ2-5	CASGPGLVPETQYF	TGTGCTAGTGGCCCTGGACTAGTCCCAGAGACCCAGTACTTC
.	TRBV6-6	.	TRBJ1-1	CASSRQEGVSTEAFF	TGTGCCAGCAGCCGACAGGAAGGAGTGAGCACTGAAGCTTTCTTT
.	TRBV4-1	.	TRBJ2-4	CASSHGKGQPIIQYF	TGCGCCAGCAGCCACGGAAAAGGACAGCCGATCATTCAGTACTTC
TRBD1	TRBV7-2	.	TRBJ1-6	CATGRTGLNSPLHF	TGTGCCACCGGCCGGACAGGACTAAATTCACCCCTCCACTTT
.	TRBV23-1	.	TRBJ1-1	CASSHRLLNTEAFF	TGCGCCAGCAGTCATAGACTTTTGAACACTGAAGCTTTCTTT
.	TRBV10-3	.	TRBJ2-5	CAISVSGQQETQYF	TGTGCCATCAGCGTTAGCGGCCAGCAAGAGACCCAGTACTTC
.	TRBV10-2	.	TRBJ2-1	CASGDLRNEQFF	TGCGCCAGCGGAGACTTACGCAATGAGCAGTTCTTC
.	TRBV27	.	TRBJ2-3	CASSLGREIDTQYF	TGTGCCAGCAGTTTAGGTCGGGAGATAGATACGCAGTATTTT
.	TRBV7-9	.	TRBJ2-5	CASSLVSSVVETQYF	TGTGCCAGCAGCTTAGTGTCTAGCGTTGTAGAGACCCAGTACTTC
TRBD1	TRBV27	few	TRBJ1-6	CASNTDRRNSPLHF	TGTGCCAGCAATACGGACAGGAGGAATTCACCCCTCCACTTT
TRBD1	TRBV5-6	.	TRBJ1-6	CASSSPGGSYNSPLHF	TGTGCCAGCAGCTCTCCAGGGGGCTCCTATAATTCACCCCTCCACTTT
TRBD1	TRBV5-1	.	TRBJ2-7	CASSLESGGGYEQYF	TGCGCCAGCAGCTTGGAGTCAGGGGGCGGCTACGAGCAGTACTTC
.	TRBV4-1	.	TRBJ1-5	CASSQGYQNNQPQHF	TGCGCCAGCAGCCAAGGGTACCAGAACAATCAGCCCCAGCATTTT